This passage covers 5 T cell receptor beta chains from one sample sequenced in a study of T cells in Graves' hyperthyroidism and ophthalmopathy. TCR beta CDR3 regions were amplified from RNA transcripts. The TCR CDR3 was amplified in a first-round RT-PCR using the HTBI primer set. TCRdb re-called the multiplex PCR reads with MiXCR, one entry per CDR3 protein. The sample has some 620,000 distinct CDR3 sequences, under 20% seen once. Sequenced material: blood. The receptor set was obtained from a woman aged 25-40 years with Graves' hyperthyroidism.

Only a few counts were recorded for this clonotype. CDR3 protein: CASSYPDRTYEQYF. The CDR3 DNA reads as TGTGCCAGCAGTTACCCCGACAGAACCTACGAGCAGTACTTC. The chain links TRBV6-2 or TRBV6-3 to TRBJ2-7, with a weak D call TRBD1 (5 bases). Trimming shortened V by 2 bases and J by 2 bases, and 10 bases separated the two germline ends. Germline values: CDR1 MNHEY, CDR2 SVGEGT. CDR3 length: 14 amino acids.

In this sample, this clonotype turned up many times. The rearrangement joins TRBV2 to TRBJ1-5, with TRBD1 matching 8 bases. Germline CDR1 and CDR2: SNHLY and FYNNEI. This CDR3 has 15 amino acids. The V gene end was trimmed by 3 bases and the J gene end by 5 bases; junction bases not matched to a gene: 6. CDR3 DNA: TGTGCCAGCAGTGATTCGCCAGGGGGCGATCAGCCCCAGCATTTT. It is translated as CASSDSPGGDQPQHF. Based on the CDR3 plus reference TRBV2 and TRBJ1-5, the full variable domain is EPEVTQTPSHQVTQMGQEVILRCVPISNHLYFYWYRQILGQKVEFLVSFYNNEISEKSEIFDDQFSVERPDGSNFTLKIRSTKLEDSAMYFCASSDSPGGDQPQHFGDGTRLSIL.

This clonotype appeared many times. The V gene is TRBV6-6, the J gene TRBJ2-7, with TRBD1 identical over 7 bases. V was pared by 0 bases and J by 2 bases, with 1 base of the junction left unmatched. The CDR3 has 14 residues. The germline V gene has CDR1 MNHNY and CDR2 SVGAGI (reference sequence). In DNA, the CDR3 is TGTGCCAGCAGTTACTCGGGACAGACCTACGAGCAGTACTTC. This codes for CASSYSGQTYEQYF.

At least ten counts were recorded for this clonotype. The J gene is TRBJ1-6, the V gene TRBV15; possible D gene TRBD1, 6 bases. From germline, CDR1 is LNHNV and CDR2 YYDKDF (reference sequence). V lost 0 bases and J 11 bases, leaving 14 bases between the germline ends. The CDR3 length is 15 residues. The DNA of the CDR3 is TGTGCCACCAGCAGAGATAATAACAGGGTCCCACCCCTCCACTTT. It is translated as CATSRDNNRVPPLHF.

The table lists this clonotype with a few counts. CDR3 region: CASSVSGEYEQFF. Written as DNA, the CDR3 is TGTGCCAGCAGCGTCTCAGGGGAGTACGAGCAGTTCTTC. V usage is TRBV9 and J usage is TRBJ2-1; tentative D call: TRBD1 (6 bases). The length of the CDR3 is 13 residues. Trimming took off 2 bases at V and 10 bases at J, with 13 bases between the two ends. CDR1 SGDLS and CDR2 YYNGEE come from the germline V gene.